The rows below give T cell receptor beta chains drawn from one sample of a study of blood T cell repertoires in COVID-19. Clones were sequenced by immunoSEQ multiplex PCR, and TCRdb holds only the in-frame ones, with some missing. The sample lists more than 200,000 clones, roughly 87% occurring once. The specimen was PBMCs or T cells enriched from blood (not recorded which). The receptors shown here come from a young man who had recovered from COVID-19. CDR3s include the opening cysteine and the closing phenylalanine or tryptophan. A D gene is named only where the DNA matches it firmly. The size of a clone is reported for some rows only, either as once, few or many, or as a class for expanded clones.

clone_size: once
v_call: TRBV12-3/TRBV12-4
j_call: TRBJ1-2
d_call: NA
cdr3_aa: CASSPGLGYGYTF
cdr3_nt: TGTGCCAGCAGTCCCGGGTTAGGCTATGGCTACACCTTC

clone_size: NA
v_call: TRBV7-8
j_call: TRBJ2-7
d_call: TRBD2
cdr3_aa: CASSSARVLAGAVEQYF
cdr3_nt: TGTGCCAGCAGCTCTGCAAGGGTCCTAGCGGGAGCGGTCGAGCAGTACTTC

clone_size: NA
v_call: TRBV30
j_call: TRBJ1-1
d_call: TRBD1
cdr3_aa: CAWSVLGQANTEAFF
cdr3_nt: TGTGCCTGGAGTGTACTAGGACAGGCGAACACTGAAGCTTTCTTT

clone_size: once
v_call: TRBV5-4
j_call: TRBJ1-1
d_call: NA
cdr3_aa: CASSADSVMTYMNTEAFF
cdr3_nt: TGTGCCAGCAGCGCGGACAGCGTCATGACGTATATGAACACTGAAGCTTTCTTT

clone_size: once
v_call: TRBV28
j_call: TRBJ1-3
d_call: TRBD1
cdr3_aa: CASSSPAGGDTGNTIYF
cdr3_nt: TGTGCCAGCAGTTCACCCGCAGGGGGCGATACTGGAAACACCATATATTTT

clone_size: NA
v_call: TRBV5-6
j_call: TRBJ1-1
d_call: NA
cdr3_aa: CASSLDRLNTEAFF
cdr3_nt: TGTGCCAGCAGCTTAGACAGGTTGAACACTGAAGCTTTCTTT

clone_size: NA
v_call: TRBV6-6
j_call: TRBJ2-2
d_call: TRBD1
cdr3_aa: CASSYDTGAGELFF
cdr3_nt: TGTGCCAGCAGTTACGATACAGGGGCCGGGGAGCTGTTTTTT

clone_size: NA
v_call: TRBV19
j_call: TRBJ2-5
d_call: NA
cdr3_aa: CASSIAGTQYF
cdr3_nt: TGTGCCAGTAGTATTGCAGGGACCCAGTACTTC

clone_size: NA
v_call: TRBV7-9
j_call: TRBJ2-6
d_call: NA
cdr3_aa: CASSLLFPGANVLTF
cdr3_nt: TGTGCCAGCAGCCTACTTTTCCCGGGGGCCAACGTCCTGACTTTC

clone_size: NA
v_call: TRBV4-1
j_call: TRBJ1-3
d_call: TRBD1
cdr3_aa: CASSREGQSSGNTIYF
cdr3_nt: TGCGCCAGCAGCCGTGAGGGACAGAGCTCTGGAAACACCATATATTTT

clone_size: NA
v_call: TRBV6-5
j_call: TRBJ1-1
d_call: NA
cdr3_aa: CASSYNWNSRGEAFF
cdr3_nt: TGTGCCAGCAGTTACAACTGGAACTCAAGGGGAGAAGCTTTCTTT

clone_size: NA
v_call: TRBV10-3
j_call: TRBJ1-2
d_call: TRBD1
cdr3_aa: CAISAGQGVYGYTF
cdr3_nt: TGTGCCATCAGTGCCGGACAGGGCGTCTATGGCTACACCTTC

clone_size: NA
v_call: TRBV7-8
j_call: TRBJ1-5
d_call: NA
cdr3_aa: CASSLVDKNQPQHF
cdr3_nt: TGTGCCAGCAGCTTAGTAGACAAGAATCAGCCCCAGCATTTT

clone_size: NA
v_call: TRBV11-2
j_call: TRBJ1-2
d_call: TRBD1
cdr3_aa: CASSLTGGVYGYTF
cdr3_nt: TGTGCCAGCAGCCTCACAGGGGGCGTATATGGCTACACCTTC

clone_size: NA
v_call: TRBV16
j_call: TRBJ1-4
d_call: NA
cdr3_aa: CASSQRWLADEKLFF
cdr3_nt: TGTGCCAGCAGCCAACGTTGGCTGGCGGATGAAAAACTGTTTTTT

clone_size: once
v_call: TRBV5-6
j_call: TRBJ2-2
d_call: TRBD2
cdr3_aa: CASSLGPTSGVYGELFF
cdr3_nt: TGTGCCAGCAGCTTGGGCCCGACTAGCGGGGTGTACGGGGAGCTGTTTTTT